Below are 27 T cell receptor beta chains sequenced from a single sample in a study of Ad26.COV2.S vaccination and SARS-CoV-2 variants. Treatment of the sample: over 15 received Ad26.COV2.S at low or high dose, single or two shots; five or six received placebo; per-sample allocation not given. The study sampled participants on day 63 after the first vaccine or placebo injection. Clones were read by immunoSEQ multiplex PCR, and TCRdb kept only the in-frame ones, dropping some. Of around 450,000 clones detected, roughly nine tenths appear once; the ten largest clones hold 1.7%. The specimen comprised peripheral blood, sampled in a trial of Ad26.COV2.S vaccine versus placebo. The receptors originated from a person aged 18-65 years who received the Ad26.COV2.S COVID-19 vaccine or a placebo.

This clone was counted a single time. The chain recombines TRBV5-1 with TRBJ2-1, with 9 bases lining up with TRBD2. Germline lookup yields CDR1 SGHRS and CDR2 YFSETQ. The length of the CDR3 is 16 residues. V trimming: 1 base; J trimming: 9 bases; junction bases outside the gene matches: 11. CDR3 bases: TGCGCCAGCAGCTTGAGATATGAGACTAGCGGTGGTGAGCAGTTCTTC. Translating it yields CASSLRYETSGGEQFF.

About this clone itself: The sample has other DNA sequences that encode this CDR3 too. The genes are TRBV7-9 and TRBJ1-5; D ambiguous. Trimming removed 1 base at V and 6 bases at J, with 4 bases between. There are 12 residues in the CDR3. The germline V gene encodes CDR1 SEHNR and CDR2 FQNEAQ (reference sequence). Here the CDR3 reads CASSLGGQPQHF. Written as DNA, the CDR3 is TGTGCCAGCAGCTTAGGGGGTCAGCCCCAGCATTTT.

This sequence joins TRBV10-3 and TRBJ1-5; 9 bases agree with TRBD1. CDR1 and CDR2 (germline): ENHRY, SYGVKD. The CDR3 extends over 14 amino acids. V lost 6 bases, J lost 4 bases, and 4 bases stayed unmatched. The CDR3 DNA follows: TGTGCCATCAGCCCCGGACAGGGGAATCAGCCCCAGCATTTT. Translation gives CAISPGQGNQPQHF.

V gene TRBV18 combines with J gene TRBJ2-7, with 7 bases fitting TRBD1. The germline V gene has CDR1 KGHSH and CDR2 LQKENI. V lost 5 bases to trimming and J lost 0 bases; unmatched junction nucleotides: 7. CDR3 length: 15 residues. The DNA of the CDR3 is TGTGCCAGCTCAAACCAGGGGGTTAGCTCCTACGAGCAGTACTTC. Protein product: CASSNQGVSSYEQYF.

The V gene is TRBV6-5, the J gene TRBJ2-7; TRBD1 is a possible D gene (6 bases). The germline gives CDR1 MNHEY, CDR2 SVGAGI. CDR3 length: 16 residues. V was cut by 0 bases and J by 4 bases, with 16 bases left in between. CDR3 residues: CASSYSKGPGVYEQYF. CDR3 nucleotide sequence: TGTGCCAGCAGTTACTCGAAAGGCCCAGGGGTTTACGAGCAGTACTTC.

The chain couples TRBV21-1 to TRBJ1-5. TRBV21-1 is tagged as a pseudogene. The CDR3 is 12 amino acids. This CDR3 is CASSKAGQPQHF. The CDR3, as DNA: TGTGCCAGCAGCAAAGCGGGTCAGCCCCAGCATTTT.

The chain couples TRBV6-6 to TRBJ2-1; possible D gene TRBD1, 6 bases. CDR3 length: 14 amino acids. Per the germline V gene, CDR1 is MNHNY and CDR2 is SVGAGI (reference sequence). The V gene lost 10 bases and the J gene lost 5 bases, with 18 bases spanning the gap. The DNA for the CDR3 is TGTGCCATCTCCCAGGGGTTTAGAAACAATGAGCAGTTCTTC. As protein: CAISQGFRNNEQFF.

The V and J genes are TRBV3-1 (or the pseudogene TRBV3-2) and TRBJ2-5, with 9 positions matching TRBD2. The ends lost 3 bases at V and 1 base at J; junction bases unmatched: 9. Per the germline V gene, CDR1 is LGHDT and CDR2 is YNNKEL (reference sequence). This CDR3 region has 17 residues. This chain's CDR3 is CASSQFPGLATQETQYF. The CDR3 DNA is TGTGCCAGCAGCCAGTTTCCGGGACTAGCAACCCAAGAGACCCAGTACTTC.

The chain carries TRBV30 and TRBJ2-3; D is unresolved. V lost 2 bases to trimming and J lost 3 bases, with 6 bases between them. The germline V gene encodes CDR1 GTSNPN and CDR2 SVGIG (reference sequence). There are 12 residues in the CDR3. The CDR3 DNA sequence: TGTGCCTGGAGTCTATCGACAGATACGCAGTATTTT. Its protein is CAWSLSTDTQYF.

In DNA form, the CDR3 reads TGCAGCGTTGGCAGTATCAACGAGCAGTACTTC. This encodes CSVGSINEQYF. This rearrangement joins TRBV29-1 to TRBJ2-7; D is unresolved. This CDR3 spans 11 amino acids. Germline-derived CDR1 and CDR2 are SQVTM and ANQGSEA. Trimming removed 4 bases at V and 5 bases at J, with 9 bases between.

This clone was counted a few times. V usage is TRBV25-1 and J usage is TRBJ2-7, with 8 bases fitting TRBD2. V was clipped by 3 bases and J by 0 bases; unmatched bases: 4. Germline lookup yields CDR1 MGHDK and CDR2 SYGVNS. The CDR3 has 15 amino acids. The chain's CDR3 is CASSDERGNSYEQYF. The CDR3 DNA reads as TGTGCCAGCAGTGACGAGCGGGGGAACTCCTACGAGCAGTACTTC.

The V gene is TRBV7-8, the J gene TRBJ1-2; a possible D gene is TRBD1 (6 bases). With 5 bases removed from V and 7 bases from J, the gap between germline ends came to 17 bases. CDR1 SGHVS and CDR2 FQNEAQ come from the germline V gene. The CDR3 is made up of 14 amino acids. CDR3 sequence (DNA): TGTGCCAGCAGCACCATACAGGGTACGAGTGGCTACACCTTC. Amino acids: CASSTIQGTSGYTF.

The V gene is TRBV4-2, the J gene TRBJ1-1; D remains unclear. V was trimmed by 0 bases and J by 6 bases, leaving 11 bases between them. CDR1 LGHNA and CDR2 YNFKEQ come from the germline V gene. The CDR3 covers 14 residues. CDR3 amino acids: CASSQDRFPAEAFF. For the CDR3, the DNA is TGTGCCAGCAGCCAAGATCGGTTCCCCGCTGAAGCTTTCTTT.

The chain couples TRBV5-1 to TRBJ1-1, with 8 positions matching TRBD1. The CDR3 runs 15 residues. The germline CDR1 and CDR2 sequences are SGHRS and YFSETQ. Trimming removed 4 bases from V and 5 bases from J; junction bases left unmatched: 10. The DNA for the CDR3 is TGCGCCAGCAGCCCCCAAAGGACAGGGATGACTGAAGCTTTCTTT. Protein product: CASSPQRTGMTEAFF. Full variable domain (remainder filled in from reference TRBV5-1 and TRBJ1-1): KAGVTQTPRYLIKTRGQQVTLSCSPISGHRSVSWYQQTPGQGLQFLFEYFSETQRNKGNFPGRFSGRQFSNSRSEMNVSTLELGDSALYLCASSPQRTGMTEAFFGQGTRLTVV.

The chain uses TRBV7-9 and TRBJ2-2; D gene ambiguous. The CDR3 spans 13 residues. CDR1 is SEHNR and CDR2 is FQNEAQ in the germline V gene (reference sequence). Between the trimmed V and J ends, which lost 1 base and 7 bases, there was a span of 7 bases. The CDR3 DNA reads TGTGCCAGCAGCTTAGTTTTAGTCGGGGAGCTGTTTTTT. Protein product: CASSLVLVGELFF. The full variable domain, with the rest looked up from reference TRBV7-9 and TRBJ2-2, is DTGVSQNPRHKITKRGQNVTFRCDPISEHNRLYWYRQTLGQGPEFLTYFQNEAQLEKSRLLSDRFSAERPKGSFSTLEIQRTEQGDSAMYLCASSLVLVGELFFGEGSRLTVL.

This clone was detected once. The J gene is TRBJ1-6, the V gene TRBV28; D possibly corresponds to TRBD1 (6 bases). V was cut by 8 bases and J by 2 bases, with 16 bases left in between. Germline CDR1 reads MDHEN; CDR2 reads SYDVKM. This CDR3 is 16 amino acids long. CDR3 nucleotides: TGTGCCAGCCATGCAGGGAAGGGGGCCTATAATTCACCCCTCCACTTT. Protein sequence: CASHAGKGAYNSPLHF.

The CDR3 DNA reads as TGTGCCAGCAGCTTGGGCGGCGGACACTCTGGAAACACCATATATTTT. Translation: CASSLGGGHSGNTIYF. This chain uses TRBV5-8 with TRBJ1-3, with D possibly being TRBD1 (5 bases). This CDR3 is built from 16 residues. V was pared by 0 bases and J by 0 bases, with 10 bases between. CDR1 is SGHTS, CDR2 YDEGEE, per germline.

This sequence joins TRBV30 and TRBJ2-7; D is perhaps TRBD1 or TRBD2 (5 bases each). The CDR3 extends over 15 amino acids. The V end lost 3 bases, the J end lost 6 bases, and 21 bases lay between the germline ends. Germline V CDR1 and CDR2: GTSNPN, SVGIG (reference sequence). CDR3 protein: CAWSLGVGIRGEQYF. The CDR3 region has the DNA TGTGCCTGGAGCCTGGGGGTAGGTATTCGAGGCGAGCAGTACTTC.

The chain is built from TRBV27 and TRBJ2-3, with 9 bases identical to TRBD1. The germline V gene has CDR1 MNHEY and CDR2 SMNVEV (reference sequence). Trimming took 5 bases from V and 5 from J; bases not matched to a gene: 8. The length of the CDR3 is 15 residues. CDR3 sequence: CASSLDRGFGDTQYF. CDR3 DNA: TGTGCCAGCAGTCTGGACAGGGGATTTGGAGATACGCAGTATTTT.

J is TRBJ2-7 and V is TRBV12-3 or TRBV12-4; weak D call: TRBD2 (6 bases). The CDR3 spans 13 residues. The germline V and J ends were trimmed by 1 base and 7 bases, with 11 bases remaining between them. CDR3 coding DNA: TGTGCCAGCAGTTTAGGACTAGAGGGGGAGCAGTACTTC. Translated: CASSLGLEGEQYF.

This chain links TRBV5-1 with TRBJ1-1, with D unclear. In germline, CDR1 is SGHRS, CDR2 YFSETQ. With 0 bases removed from V and 0 bases from J, the gap between germline ends came to 6 bases. This CDR3 contains 14 residues. The chain's CDR3 is CASSLGRVNTEAFF. The CDR3 nucleotides read TGCGCCAGCAGCTTGGGACGGGTGAACACTGAAGCTTTCTTT. The full variable domain, in which reference TRBV5-1 and TRBJ1-1 provide the parts outside the CDR3, is KAGVTQTPRYLIKTRGQQVTLSCSPISGHRSVSWYQQTPGQGLQFLFEYFSETQRNKGNFPGRFSGRQFSNSRSEMNVSTLELGDSALYLCASSLGRVNTEAFFGQGTRLTVV.

The V gene is TRBV2, the J gene TRBJ1-3; maybe TRBD1 (6 bases). The CDR3 runs to 14 residues. CDR1 is SNHLY, CDR2 FYNNEI, per germline. V was cut by 6 bases and J by 3 bases, with 12 bases left in between. CDR3 residues: CASRLGGFGNTIYF. The CDR3 nucleotides read TGTGCCAGCAGGCTGGGGGGCTTTGGAAACACCATATATTTT.

This clone was seen only a few times. The rearrangement uses TRBV18 and TRBJ2-7; weak D call: TRBD1 (5 bases). Germline lookup yields CDR1 KGHSH and CDR2 LQKENI. V was shortened by 4 bases and J by 2 bases, with 15 bases between the two germline ends. The CDR3 covers 15 residues. The CDR3 DNA reads as TGTGCCAGCTCACACAGACAGATCAACCCCTACGAGCAGTACTTC. Translation: CASSHRQINPYEQYF.

The rearrangement uses TRBV6-2 or TRBV6-3 and TRBJ1-1; D possibly corresponds to TRBD1 (5 bases). Trimming took 0 bases from V and 9 from J, leaving 14 bases between them. The CDR3 length is 14 residues. From germline, CDR1 is MNHEY and CDR2 SVGEGT. CDR3 DNA sequence: TGTGCCAGCAGTTACTCCGGGACGGCCCCAAAAGCTTTCTTT. Its protein is CASSYSGTAPKAFF.

The rearrangement uses TRBV7-8 and TRBJ1-4; D is unclear. Germline CDR1 is SGHVS and CDR2 is FQNEAQ. The V end lost 5 bases, the J end lost 8 bases, and 15 bases lay between the germline ends. The CDR3 runs 14 residues. The chain's CDR3 is CASSPGGGREKLFF. DNA of the CDR3: TGTGCCAGCAGCCCAGGCGGCGGGCGAGAAAAACTGTTTTTT.

The rearrangement joins TRBV5-5 to TRBJ2-5; no clear D gene. Germline V gene data show CDR1 as SGHKS and CDR2 as YYEKEE (reference sequence). CDR3 length: 15 amino acids. V gave up 0 bases and J gave up 0 bases, with 9 bases separating them. CDR3 sequence: CASSLAALYQETQYF. CDR3 nucleotides: TGTGCCAGCAGCTTGGCGGCCCTGTACCAAGAGACCCAGTACTTC.

This clone was seen a single time. The chain joins TRBV19 to TRBJ1-5; possible D gene TRBD1, 6 bases. The CDR3 is 15 residues long. V lost 5 bases and J lost 6, with 17 bases in between. Germline V lookup: CDR1 LNHDA, CDR2 SQIVND (reference sequence). The CDR3 protein is CASSQRQARSQPQHF. The DNA of the CDR3 is TGTGCCAGTAGTCAAAGACAGGCGCGCAGTCAGCCCCAGCATTTT.